This T cell receptor (beta chain) was captured in a study of cytomegalovirus exposure and HLA in healthy donors. This clone was recorded once. What it binds is not known. It was with 60 Vbeta and 13 Jbeta primers that the PCR ran. Method: immunoSEQ multiplex PCR; TCRdb's copy keeps in-frame clones and lacks some. Of roughly 230,000 clones listed, roughly 91% are singletons. The CDR3 is 16 amino acids. V was trimmed by 5 bases and J by 2 bases, leaving 15 bases between them. CDR1 and CDR2 from the germline V gene are SNHLY and FYNNEI. General study findings and limits: Analysis was performed later, and it showed HLA-associated TCR beta chains to be more clonally expanded than equally common others. Later, TCR association rates were found to vary by HLA locus, highest for DRB1 and lowest for HLA-C. In most subjects, TCR beta sequences reportedly gave accurate predictions of HLA-A and HLA-B alleles.

The chain recombines TRBV2 with TRBJ2-2, with a weak D call TRBD1 (7 bases). This receptor was taken from a girl aged 2-15 years in good health and CMV-seronegative. The sequencing sample was made of PBMCs. The CDR3 sequence is CASSPRTGLNTGELFF. The CDR3 region has the DNA TGTGCCAGCAGTCCCCGGACAGGACTAAACACCGGGGAGCTGTTTTTT.